Shown below are 22 T cell receptor beta chains from a single sample sequenced in a study of response to subunit inactivated influenza vaccine (dated by TCRdb to between 2017 and 2018). Library method: RT-PCR. The instrument given in TCRdb is Illumina HiSeq 2500. Clones were called with MiXCR by TCRdb after fastp trimmed the public reads at Q25, and only in-frame beta chains were retained. Rows with one shared CDR3 protein collapse into an entry with the most common genes and DNA. Present in this sample are 630,000 or so distinct CDR3 sequences, approximately 14% of which were seen just once. The top ten clonotypes cover 11% of the sample. Specimen: PBMCs from blood, collected about 11 days after vaccination. These receptors were collected from a man aged 45 to 65 who received an inactivated influenza vaccine. Donor details come from another sample of the same person, matched by shared clones.

There are a few counts of this clonotype. This chain links TRBV11-2 with TRBJ1-4; 8 nucleotides align to TRBD1. Germline V gives CDR1 SGHAT, CDR2 FQNNGV. There are 17 residues in the CDR3. J lost 7 bases, V lost 6 bases, and 16 bases had no gene match. The CDR3 region has the DNA TGTGCCAGCAGACCTCTACTCAGGGGGCTGGGAGGTGAAAAACTGTTTTTT. Its protein product is CASRPLLRGLGGEKLFF.

The CDR3 bases are TGTGCCAGCGCAGGTTTACCCTTGATGAATGAGCAGTTCTTC. It is translated as CASAGLPLMNEQFF. The chain employs TRBV7-2 and TRBJ2-1; D ambiguous. Germline CDR1 is SGHTA and CDR2 is FQGNSA. Trimming left V 8 bases short and J 7 bases short, with 18 bases between. The CDR3 spans 14 residues.

This clonotype was seen ten or more times. This sequence joins TRBV27 and TRBJ2-7; weak D call: TRBD1 (5 bases). The CDR3 loop spans 13 amino acids. CDR1 is MNHEY, CDR2 SMNVEV, per germline (reference sequence). Trimming cost V 3 bases and J 3 bases, with 9 bases left between them. CDR3 sequence (DNA): TGTGCCAGCAGTTTCCAGGGTGGCTACGAGCAGTACTTC. Protein product: CASSFQGGYEQYF.

The V gene is TRBV11-1, the J gene TRBJ2-1, with 15 bases aligning to TRBD2. The CDR3 contains 19 residues. In germline, CDR1 is SGHAT, CDR2 FQDESV (reference sequence). J gave up 10 bases and V 3 bases, and 16 bases lay outside the gene matches. CDR3 nucleotides: TGTGCCAGCAGCTTCTCCACGATTCGGACTAGCGGGGGGGGACGGGAGCAGTTCTTC. This encodes CASSFSTIRTSGGGREQFF.

This clonotype has only a few counts. CDR3 nucleotide sequence: TGCAGTGCTAGTAATCGGGGGGGGTATGGCTACACCTTC. Protein: CSASNRGGYGYTF. This chain connects TRBV20-1 to TRBJ1-2; weak D call: TRBD1 (5 bases). The ends were cut back, 3 bases at V and 5 bases at J, with 13 bases in the middle. Germline V gene data show CDR1 as DFQATT and CDR2 as SNEGSKA (reference sequence). The CDR3 spans 13 residues.

This clonotype was observed a handful of times. V usage is TRBV28 and J usage is TRBJ1-2; 8 bases are a match to TRBD1. Germline loops: CDR1 MDHEN, CDR2 SYDVKM. V was pared by 7 bases and J by 3 bases, with 7 bases of the junction left unmatched. This CDR3 region has 14 residues. This CDR3 reads CASTRRTGYYGYTF. DNA of the CDR3: TGTGCCAGCACCCGGAGGACAGGGTACTATGGCTACACCTTC.

The chain couples TRBV7-9 to TRBJ2-5; maybe TRBD2 (6 bases). This CDR3 is built from 17 residues. The V gene's germline CDR1 is SEHNR and CDR2 FQNEAQ (reference sequence). V was cut by 1 base and J by 0 bases, with 15 bases left in between. The CDR3 is CASSLGLVRGYQETQYF. DNA for the CDR3: TGTGCCAGCAGCTTAGGACTAGTCCGGGGGTACCAAGAGACCCAGTACTTC.

The gene calls are TRBV15 and TRBJ1-1; TRBD1 agrees at 7 bases. CDR3 size: 16 residues. The germline gives CDR1 LNHNV, CDR2 YYDKDF (reference sequence). J was trimmed by 1 base and V by 0 bases; bases with no gene match: 5. Written as DNA, the CDR3 is TGTGCCACCAGCAGAGACCGACAGGGTCGGAACACTGAAGCTTTCTTT. Its translation: CATSRDRQGRNTEAFF.

CDR3 loop: CSAAPDSYEQYF. CDR3 nucleotides: TGCAGTGCTGCCCCCGACAGCTACGAGCAGTACTTC. This chain uses TRBV20-1 with TRBJ2-7; D possibly corresponds to TRBD1 (5 bases). CDR3 length equals 12 residues. Germline CDR1 reads DFQATT; CDR2 reads SNEGSKA (reference sequence). V shed 5 bases and J shed 3 bases, with 11 bases lying between them.

The V and J genes are TRBV24-1 and TRBJ2-3; D not resolved. The CDR3 covers 13 residues. The germline gives CDR1 KGHDR, CDR2 SFDVKD. V lost 1 base and J 3 bases, leaving 4 bases between the germline ends. The DNA of the CDR3 is TGTGCCACCAGTGATTTTCAGACAGATACGCAGTATTTT. Protein: CATSDFQTDTQYF.

V gene TRBV7-9 combines with J gene TRBJ2-3; D is unresolved. The V end was cut by 4 bases, the J end by 4 bases, with 9 bases between. This CDR3 comprises 13 residues. CDR1 and CDR2 (germline): SEHNR, FQNEAQ (reference sequence). CDR3 DNA sequence: TGTGCCAGCAGCTCGCTAGTTCCAGATACGCAGTATTTT. It specifies CASSSLVPDTQYF.

This clonotype showed up many times. The V gene is TRBV7-2, the J gene TRBJ1-2, with D tentatively TRBD1 (5 bases). Trimming took off 7 bases at V and 2 bases at J, with 17 bases between the two ends. Germline CDR1 and CDR2: SGHTA and FQGNSA. The CDR3 loop spans 15 amino acids. CDR3 loop: CASIPGPGGNYGYTF. CDR3 bases: TGTGCCAGCATCCCCGGCCCCGGGGGAAACTATGGCTACACCTTC. Based on the CDR3 plus reference TRBV7-2 and TRBJ1-2, the full variable domain is GAGVSQSPSNKVTEKGKDVELRCDPISGHTALYWYRQSLGQGLEFLIYFQGNSAPDKSGLPSDRFSAERTGGSVSTLTIQRTQQEDSAVYLCASIPGPGGNYGYTFGSGTRLTVV.

V and J are TRBV5-5 and TRBJ2-5; D assignment may be TRBD1 or TRBD2 (5 bases each). The V and J ends lost 6 bases and 2 bases respectively, with 17 bases between them. The V gene's germline CDR1 is SGHKS and CDR2 YYEKEE (reference sequence). There are 15 residues in the CDR3. As DNA, the CDR3 is TGTGCCAGCACCATTGGGGGACCGAGACAAGAGACCCAGTACTTC. Its protein product is CASTIGGPRQETQYF.

This clonotype was seen more than once but under ten times. The chain links TRBV20-1 to TRBJ1-5; unclear D gene. From germline, CDR1 is DFQATT and CDR2 SNEGSKA (reference sequence). There are 13 residues in the CDR3. Trimming took off 2 bases at V and 5 bases at J, with 10 bases between the two ends. As DNA, the CDR3 is TGCAGTGCTAGATCCCGGGTCCATCAGCCCCAGCATTTT. The encoded protein is CSARSRVHQPQHF.

In its sample, this clonotype was seen many times. The DNA of the CDR3 is TGCGCCAGCAGCTTGAGGGACAGGGGATCCGAGCAGTACTTC. It codes for CASSLRDRGSEQYF. This rearrangement joins TRBV5-1 to TRBJ2-7; 10 positions agree with TRBD1. Germline V gives CDR1 SGHRS, CDR2 YFSETQ. Losses at the gene ends were 1 base for V and 6 bases for J; bases not matched to a gene: 4. The CDR3 has 14 residues.

The chain has TRBV7-2 and TRBJ2-1; 11 bases agree with TRBD2. The germline CDR1 and CDR2 sequences are SGHTA and FQGNSA. V lost 3 bases, J lost 6 bases, and 10 bases stayed unmatched. The length of the CDR3 is 17 residues. The CDR3 protein is CASSFRLAGGGANEQFF. CDR3 nucleotides: TGTGCCAGCAGCTTCAGGCTAGCGGGGGGCGGTGCCAATGAGCAGTTCTTC. The full variable domain, with the rest looked up from reference TRBV7-2 and TRBJ2-1, is GAGVSQSPSNKVTEKGKDVELRCDPISGHTALYWYRQSLGQGLEFLIYFQGNSAPDKSGLPSDRFSAERTGGSVSTLTIQRTQQEDSAVYLCASSFRLAGGGANEQFFGPGTRLTVL.

The V call is TRBV12-3 or TRBV12-4, the J call TRBJ2-7; possible D gene TRBD1, 6 bases. The CDR3 runs to 11 residues. V was shortened by 6 bases and J by 5 bases, with 8 bases between the two germline ends. The CDR3 DNA sequence: TGTGCCAGCAGCCACAGGGACGAGCAGTACTTC. Its translation is CASSHRDEQYF.

This clonotype has only a few counts. The chain uses TRBV18 and TRBJ1-1; TRBD1 matches at 9 bases. CDR1 is KGHSH, CDR2 LQKENI, per germline. V lost 5 bases, J lost 3 bases, and 10 bases stayed unmatched. This CDR3 spans 16 amino acids. The CDR3 sequence: CASSTRRGQGYTEAFF. The CDR3 region has the DNA TGTGCCAGCTCAACGCGTAGAGGACAGGGGTACACTGAAGCTTTCTTT.

This rearrangement joins TRBV4-1 to TRBJ2-5, with D unresolved. This CDR3 is 16 amino acids long. V gave up 0 bases and J gave up 0 bases, with 11 bases separating them. The V gene's germline CDR1 is MGHRA and CDR2 YSYEKL. The CDR3 spells CASSQDPRANQETQYF. The CDR3 DNA sequence: TGCGCCAGCAGCCAAGATCCGAGAGCAAACCAAGAGACCCAGTACTTC.

To note about this clonotype: The germline gene is not matched at one end of the junction; a read error may be the cause. This chain uses TRBV12-3 or TRBV12-4 with TRBJ2-1; 9 bases match TRBD2. The CDR3 sequence is 19 residues long. The CDR3 region has the DNA TGTACCAGCAGTTTCGGGCTAGCGGGAAACCCGAGCTCCTACAATGAGCAGTTCTTC. The encoded protein is CTSSFGLAGNPSSYNEQFF.

This clonotype was seen a few times. This rearrangement joins TRBV15 to TRBJ2-5; weak D call: TRBD2 (5 bases). The germline CDR1 and CDR2 sequences are LNHNV and YYDKDF (reference sequence). The ends were cut back, 0 bases at V and 3 bases at J, with 8 bases in the middle. The CDR3 extends over 14 amino acids. The CDR3 loop reads CATSRDAREETQYF. The CDR3, as DNA: TGTGCCACCAGCAGAGATGCGAGGGAAGAGACCCAGTACTTC.

This clonotype was counted ten times or more. The chain combines TRBV10-3 with TRBJ2-2; 11 nucleotides match TRBD1. Losses at the gene ends were 6 bases for V and 6 bases for J; bases not matched to a gene: 0. The CDR3 has 13 amino acids. Germline V lookup: CDR1 ENHRY, CDR2 SYGVKD. This CDR3 reads CAIRGQGAGELFF. The CDR3 DNA reads as TGTGCCATCAGGGGACAGGGGGCCGGGGAGCTGTTTTTT.